This TCR beta chain emerged from a study of OX40 agonist ivuxolimab in advanced cancers. Study context: The drug used for patients, ivuxolimab, was an agonistic anti-OX40 (CD134) antibody. Prior checkpoint blockade (anti-PD-1, anti-PD-L1 or anti-CTLA-4) was permitted; approximately 41% had it.

Sequencing used immunoSEQ multiplex PCR; TCRdb keeps in-frame clones, though not all of them. This sample has tens of thousands of clones, with roughly 91% found just once. Autoimmune disease history or systemic immunosuppression excluded patients. The investigators sampled blood at baseline, at cycle 4 day 1, and at cycle 7 day 1. The V and J ends lost 5 bases and 6 bases respectively, with 10 bases between them. This CDR3 spans 12 amino acids. Germline CDR1 and CDR2: MNHEY and SMNVEV (reference sequence). The chain combines TRBV27 with TRBJ1-1, with unresolved D. This clonotype was sampled from an adult with an advanced solid tumor such as melanoma, head and neck, liver or kidney cancer. Material: CD4+ or CD8+ T cells sorted from blood, obtained in a trial of the OX40 agonist ivuxolimab. The CDR3 spells CASSPTGSEAFF. DNA for the CDR3: TGTGCCAGCAGTCCCACGGGGTCTGAAGCTTTCTTT.